A selection of T cell receptor beta chains follows, all from one sample in a study of T-cell memory formation after mild COVID-19. TCRdb ran MiXCR on the 5' RACE reads and lists one entry per CDR3 protein. The data show about 110,000 distinct CDR3 sequences, 17% seen once. The source material was PBMCs or a T cell subset sorted from them (not recorded which). The origin of the receptors is an adult woman who had mild COVID-19 (a few samples of this study predate the infection). Cell type and time point are not known. The CDR3 runs from the conserved cysteine through the conserved F or W. The order of the fields is clone size, V gene, D gene, J gene, CDR3 DNA, CDR3 protein. A D gene is named only where the DNA matches it firmly. Clone size is not always given. Where it is, it says once, few, many or a class for expanded clones.

abundance: -; v_gene: TRBV4-1; d_gene: TRBD2; j_gene: TRBJ2-7; CDR3nt: TGCGCCAGCAGCCAAGACGGTGGGGTAGCGGGAGAGCAGTACTTC; CDR3aa: CASSQDGGVAGEQYF
abundance: few; v_gene: TRBV18; d_gene: -; j_gene: TRBJ2-5; CDR3nt: TGTGCCACTCTTAGGGACGGTGGAGAGACCCAGTACTTC; CDR3aa: CATLRDGGETQYF
abundance: -; v_gene: TRBV15; d_gene: TRBD2; j_gene: TRBJ2-1; CDR3nt: TGTGCCACCAGCAGAGAAGCGGGGGGGTACAATGAGCAGTTCTTC; CDR3aa: CATSREAGGYNEQFF
abundance: few; v_gene: TRBV15; d_gene: TRBD1; j_gene: TRBJ1-1; CDR3nt: TGTGCCACCAGCCCACGGACAGGGCGAGGGACTGAAGCTTTCTTT; CDR3aa: CATSPRTGRGTEAFF
abundance: many; v_gene: TRBV20-1; d_gene: -; j_gene: TRBJ2-5; CDR3nt: TGCAGTGCTTGGGGCAGCTTCCAAGAGACCCAGTACTTC; CDR3aa: CSAWGSFQETQYF
abundance: -; v_gene: TRBV6-2/TRBV6-3; d_gene: -; j_gene: TRBJ2-7; CDR3nt: TGTGCCAGCAGTTACTCGATGGGCCTTTCCTACGAGCAGTACTTC; CDR3aa: CASSYSMGLSYEQYF
abundance: few; v_gene: TRBV20-1; d_gene: -; j_gene: TRBJ1-1; CDR3nt: TGCAGTGCCCTACCTACCCGTTCTCATCGTGGAGGGGCTTGGATGAACACTGAAGCTTTCTTT; CDR3aa: CSALPTRSHRGGAWMNTEAFF
abundance: many; v_gene: TRBV7-6; d_gene: TRBD2; j_gene: TRBJ2-1; CDR3nt: TGTGCCAGCAGCTCCGAGCGGGGGGCCAATGAGCAGTTCTTC; CDR3aa: CASSSERGANEQFF
abundance: few; v_gene: TRBV12-3/TRBV12-4; d_gene: -; j_gene: TRBJ1-2; CDR3nt: TGTGCCAGCAGTTTTTGGGACGAGAACTATGGCTACACCTTC; CDR3aa: CASSFWDENYGYTF
abundance: -; v_gene: TRBV9; d_gene: -; j_gene: TRBJ2-7; CDR3nt: TGTGCCAGCAGCGTTCGGCCACAGTCGCAGTTCTACGAGCAGTACTTC; CDR3aa: CASSVRPQSQFYEQYF
abundance: -; v_gene: TRBV7-8; d_gene: TRBD2; j_gene: TRBJ2-3; CDR3nt: TGTGCCAGCAGCTCACCCCGGGGGGGTCACACAGATACGCAGTATTTT; CDR3aa: CASSSPRGGHTDTQYF
abundance: few; v_gene: TRBV12-3/TRBV12-4; d_gene: -; j_gene: TRBJ1-5; CDR3nt: TGTGCCAGCAGTTTAGGGGGGAAGCCCCAGCATTTT; CDR3aa: CASSLGGKPQHF
abundance: -; v_gene: TRBV12-3/TRBV12-4; d_gene: -; j_gene: TRBJ2-1; CDR3nt: TGTGCCAGCAGTCAAAATGTAGAGCAGTTCTTC; CDR3aa: CASSQNVEQFF
abundance: -; v_gene: TRBV20-1; d_gene: -; j_gene: TRBJ2-1; CDR3nt: TGCAGTGCTTCGGAATACAATGAGCAGTTCTTC; CDR3aa: CSASEYNEQFF
abundance: -; v_gene: TRBV29-1; d_gene: -; j_gene: TRBJ1-1; CDR3nt: TGCAGCGCGACAGTGACCACTGAAGCTTTCTTT; CDR3aa: CSATVTTEAFF
abundance: -; v_gene: TRBV12-3/TRBV12-4; d_gene: TRBD2; j_gene: TRBJ2-2; CDR3nt: TGTGCCAGCAGCCCTAGCGGGGGGCAGGGTACCGGGGAGCTGTTTTTT; CDR3aa: CASSPSGGQGTGELFF
abundance: -; v_gene: TRBV12-3/TRBV12-4; d_gene: TRBD1; j_gene: TRBJ2-2; CDR3nt: TGTGCCAGCAGCCGACCGGGACAGGGGGCCACGGACACCGGGGAGCTGTTTTTT; CDR3aa: CASSRPGQGATDTGELFF
abundance: -; v_gene: TRBV2; d_gene: TRBD2; j_gene: TRBJ2-3; CDR3nt: TGTGCCAGCAGTGATGGGACTAACAGGCTTACAGATACGCAGTATTTT; CDR3aa: CASSDGTNRLTDTQYF
abundance: -; v_gene: TRBV24-1; d_gene: -; j_gene: TRBJ2-1; CDR3nt: TGTGCCACCAGTGAATTTTTAGCGGCTTACAATGAGCAGTTCTTC; CDR3aa: CATSEFLAAYNEQFF
abundance: -; v_gene: TRBV5-1; d_gene: TRBD1; j_gene: TRBJ2-7; CDR3nt: TGCGCCAGCAGTCCCGGGACAGGCCGTCCCTACGAGCAGTACTTC; CDR3aa: CASSPGTGRPYEQYF
abundance: -; v_gene: TRBV5-6; d_gene: -; j_gene: TRBJ1-2; CDR3nt: TGTGCCAGCAGCTCCCCGTCGGGAATGACAAACTATGGCTACACCTTC; CDR3aa: CASSSPSGMTNYGYTF
abundance: few; v_gene: TRBV7-8; d_gene: -; j_gene: TRBJ2-3; CDR3nt: TGTGCCAGCAGCAATTTACTCGATACGCAGTATTTT; CDR3aa: CASSNLLDTQYF
abundance: -; v_gene: TRBV5-6; d_gene: -; j_gene: TRBJ2-1; CDR3nt: TGTGCCAGCAGCTTGGGTAGGGGTCCCTACAATGAGCAGTTCTTC; CDR3aa: CASSLGRGPYNEQFF
abundance: -; v_gene: TRBV29-1; d_gene: TRBD1; j_gene: TRBJ2-7; CDR3nt: TGCAGCGTGGAAGGGACAGGGGTCTACGAGCAGTACTTC; CDR3aa: CSVEGTGVYEQYF
abundance: -; v_gene: TRBV4-1; d_gene: TRBD2; j_gene: TRBJ2-3; CDR3nt: TGCGCCAGCAGCCATATATCTCAACCGGGGCTAGCGGGGGCAGATACGCAGTATTTT; CDR3aa: CASSHISQPGLAGADTQYF
abundance: -; v_gene: TRBV5-1; d_gene: TRBD1; j_gene: TRBJ1-1; CDR3nt: TGCGCCAGCAGCTGGAGGACAGGGGGCATTGAAGCTTTCTTT; CDR3aa: CASSWRTGGIEAFF
abundance: -; v_gene: TRBV10-2; d_gene: TRBD1; j_gene: TRBJ1-2; CDR3nt: TGCGCCACCTCGAACGAGGGGGACAGTCGCCTCCATGGCTACACCTTC; CDR3aa: CATSNEGDSRLHGYTF
abundance: -; v_gene: TRBV5-1; d_gene: TRBD1; j_gene: TRBJ2-1; CDR3nt: TGCGCCACTCGGGACAGCACCACGGACAATGAGCAGTTCTTC; CDR3aa: CATRDSTTDNEQFF
abundance: few; v_gene: TRBV6-2/TRBV6-3; d_gene: -; j_gene: TRBJ2-7; CDR3nt: TGTGCCAGCAGTTACGGGGGCGATTACGAGCAGTACTTC; CDR3aa: CASSYGGDYEQYF
abundance: -; v_gene: TRBV10-2; d_gene: TRBD2; j_gene: TRBJ2-3; CDR3nt: TGCGCCAGCAGGTCCACCATTCCGGGACTAGAGACAGATACGCAGTATTTT; CDR3aa: CASRSTIPGLETDTQYF
abundance: many; v_gene: TRBV9; d_gene: TRBD2; j_gene: TRBJ2-7; CDR3nt: TGTGCCAGCAGCGTCGGACTAGCGGTCACCTACGAGCAGTACTTC; CDR3aa: CASSVGLAVTYEQYF